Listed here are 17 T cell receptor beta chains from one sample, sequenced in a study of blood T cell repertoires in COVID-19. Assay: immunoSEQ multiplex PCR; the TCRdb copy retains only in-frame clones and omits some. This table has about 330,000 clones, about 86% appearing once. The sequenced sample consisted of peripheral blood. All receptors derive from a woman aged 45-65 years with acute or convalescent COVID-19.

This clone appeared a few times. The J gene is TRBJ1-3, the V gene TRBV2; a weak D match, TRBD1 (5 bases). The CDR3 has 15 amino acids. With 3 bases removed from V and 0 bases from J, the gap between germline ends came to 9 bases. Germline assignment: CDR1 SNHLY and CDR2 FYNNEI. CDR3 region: CASSESRASGNTIYF. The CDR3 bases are TGTGCCAGCAGTGAGTCCAGGGCCTCTGGAAACACCATATATTTT.

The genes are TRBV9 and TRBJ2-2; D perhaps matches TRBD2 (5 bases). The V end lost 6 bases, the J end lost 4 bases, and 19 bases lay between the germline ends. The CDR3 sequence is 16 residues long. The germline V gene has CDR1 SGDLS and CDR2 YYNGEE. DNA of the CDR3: TGTGCCAGCACCCCTAGGGAGCGGAAGGGCACCGGGGAGCTGTTTTTT. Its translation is CASTPRERKGTGELFF. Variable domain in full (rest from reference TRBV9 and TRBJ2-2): DSGVTQTPKHLITATGQRVTLRCSPRSGDLSVYWYQQSLDQGLQFLIQYYNGEERAKGNILERFSAQQFPDLHSELNLSSLELGDSALYFCASTPRERKGTGELFFGEGSRLTVL.

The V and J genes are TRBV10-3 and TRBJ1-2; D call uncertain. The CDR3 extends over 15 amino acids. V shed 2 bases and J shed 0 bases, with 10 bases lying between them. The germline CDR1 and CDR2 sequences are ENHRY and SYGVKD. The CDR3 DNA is TGTGCCATCAGTGAGGCGCCAGACACTAACTATGGCTACACCTTC. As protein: CAISEAPDTNYGYTF.

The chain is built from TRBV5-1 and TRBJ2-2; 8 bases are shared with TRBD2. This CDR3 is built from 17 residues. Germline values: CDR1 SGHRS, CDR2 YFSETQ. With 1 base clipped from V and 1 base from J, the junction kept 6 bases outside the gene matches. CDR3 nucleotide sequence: TGCGCCAGCAGCTTGAGCGGGGGAACAGGGAACACCGGGGAGCTGTTTTTT. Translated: CASSLSGGTGNTGELFF.

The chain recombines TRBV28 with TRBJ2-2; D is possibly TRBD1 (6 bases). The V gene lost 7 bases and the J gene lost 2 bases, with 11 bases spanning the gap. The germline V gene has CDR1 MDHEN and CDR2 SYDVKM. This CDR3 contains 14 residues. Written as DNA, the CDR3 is TGTGCCAGCAAGAGGACAGCTAACACCGGGGAGCTGTTTTTT. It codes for CASKRTANTGELFF.

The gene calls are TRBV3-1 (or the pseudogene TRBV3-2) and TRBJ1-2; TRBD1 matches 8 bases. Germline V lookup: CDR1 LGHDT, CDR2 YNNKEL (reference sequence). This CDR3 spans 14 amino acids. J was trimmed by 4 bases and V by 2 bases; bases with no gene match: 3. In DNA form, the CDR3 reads TGTGCCAGCAGCCAACCTGACAGGGGCTATGGCTACACCTTC. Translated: CASSQPDRGYGYTF.

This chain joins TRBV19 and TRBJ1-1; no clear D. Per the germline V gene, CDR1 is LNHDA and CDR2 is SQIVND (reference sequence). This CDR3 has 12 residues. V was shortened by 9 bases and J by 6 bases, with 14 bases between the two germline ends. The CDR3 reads CARPPLAAEAFF. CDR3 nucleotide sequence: TGTGCCAGGCCCCCCCTGGCGGCTGAAGCTTTCTTT.

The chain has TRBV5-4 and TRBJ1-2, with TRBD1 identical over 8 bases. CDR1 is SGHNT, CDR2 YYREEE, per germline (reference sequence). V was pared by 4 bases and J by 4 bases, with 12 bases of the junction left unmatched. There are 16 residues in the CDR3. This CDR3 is CASSGSGGAPPYGYTF. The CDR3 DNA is TGTGCCAGCAGCGGCTCAGGGGGCGCCCCGCCCTATGGCTACACCTTC. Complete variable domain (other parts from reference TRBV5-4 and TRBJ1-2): ETGVTQSPTHLIKTRGQQVTLRCSSQSGHNTVSWYQQALGQGPQFIFQYYREEENGRGNFPPRFSGLQFPNYSSELNVNALELDDSALYLCASSGSGGAPPYGYTFGSGTRLTVV.

The CDR3, as DNA: TGTGCCAGCAACCCGGCGGGGGCTTACACCGGGGAGCTGTTTTTT. As protein: CASNPAGAYTGELFF. This chain joins TRBV14 and TRBJ2-2; D possibly corresponds to TRBD2 (7 bases). The CDR3 runs to 15 residues. Germline V gene sequence: CDR1 SGHDN, CDR2 FVKESK. The V gene lost 7 bases and the J gene lost 3 bases, with 15 bases spanning the gap. The full variable domain, rest sourced from reference TRBV14 and TRBJ2-2, is EAGVTQFPSHSVIEKGQTVTLRCDPISGHDNLYWYRRVMGKEIKFLLHFVKESKQDESGMPNNRFLAERTGGTYSTLKVQPAELEDSGVYFCASNPAGAYTGELFFGEGSRLTVL.

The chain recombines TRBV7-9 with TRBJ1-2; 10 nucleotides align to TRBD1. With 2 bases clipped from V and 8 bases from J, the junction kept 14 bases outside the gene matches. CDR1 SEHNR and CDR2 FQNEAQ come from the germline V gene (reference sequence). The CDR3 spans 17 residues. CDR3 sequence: CASSLLWRSGTGDGYTF. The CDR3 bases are TGTGCCAGCAGCTTATTATGGAGATCCGGGACAGGGGACGGCTACACCTTC.

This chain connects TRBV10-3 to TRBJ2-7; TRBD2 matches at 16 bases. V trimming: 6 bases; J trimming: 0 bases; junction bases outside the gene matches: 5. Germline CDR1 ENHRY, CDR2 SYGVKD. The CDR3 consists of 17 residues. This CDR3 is CAISPGTSGRDSYEQYF. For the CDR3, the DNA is TGTGCCATCAGCCCCGGGACTAGCGGGAGGGACTCCTACGAGCAGTACTTC.

CDR3 nucleotide sequence: TGTGCCAGCAGCTTAACTAGCGGGAGAACAGATACGCAGTATTTT. It is translated as CASSLTSGRTDTQYF. The genes are TRBV7-3 and TRBJ2-3, with TRBD2 matching over 9 bases. V lost 0 bases and J lost 3; bases outside the gene matches: 1. The CDR3 has 15 amino acids. Per germline, CDR1 SGHTA and CDR2 FQGTGA.

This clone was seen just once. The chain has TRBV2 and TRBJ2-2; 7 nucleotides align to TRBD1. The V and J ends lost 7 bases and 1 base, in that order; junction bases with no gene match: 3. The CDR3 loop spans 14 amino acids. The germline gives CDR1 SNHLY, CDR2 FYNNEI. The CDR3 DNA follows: TGTGCCAGCATCGGGGACAGGAACACCGGGGAGCTGTTTTTT. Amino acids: CASIGDRNTGELFF.

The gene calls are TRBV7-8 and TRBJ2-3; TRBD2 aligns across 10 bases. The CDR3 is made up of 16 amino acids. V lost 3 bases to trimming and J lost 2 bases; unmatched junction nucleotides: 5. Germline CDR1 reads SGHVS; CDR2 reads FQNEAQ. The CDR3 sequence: CASSFSGGHTTDTQYF. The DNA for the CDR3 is TGTGCCAGCAGCTTTAGCGGGGGGCACACCACAGATACGCAGTATTTT.

The CDR3: CASSQGDRGWEQYF. For the CDR3, the DNA is TGTGCCAGCAGCCAAGGGGACAGGGGGTGGGAGCAGTACTTC. V is TRBV3-1 (or the pseudogene TRBV3-2) and J is TRBJ2-7; 11 bases fit TRBD1. V shed 1 base and J 7 bases; nucleotides not matched to a gene: 3. The length of the CDR3 is 14 residues. Germline lookup yields CDR1 LGHDT and CDR2 YNNKEL (reference sequence).

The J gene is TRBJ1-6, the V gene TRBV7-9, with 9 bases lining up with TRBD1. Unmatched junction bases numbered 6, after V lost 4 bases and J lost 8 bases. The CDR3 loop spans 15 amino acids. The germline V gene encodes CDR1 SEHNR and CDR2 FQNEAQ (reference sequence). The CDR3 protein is CASSYWDREDSPLHF. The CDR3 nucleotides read TGTGCCAGCAGCTATTGGGACAGGGAGGATTCACCCCTCCACTTT.

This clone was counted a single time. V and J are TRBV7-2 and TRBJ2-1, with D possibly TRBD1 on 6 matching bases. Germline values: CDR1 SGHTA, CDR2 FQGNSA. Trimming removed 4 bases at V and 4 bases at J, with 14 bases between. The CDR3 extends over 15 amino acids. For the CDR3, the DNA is TGTGCCAGCAGCTCCACGGGACACCAGTACAATGAGCAGTTCTTC. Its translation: CASSSTGHQYNEQFF. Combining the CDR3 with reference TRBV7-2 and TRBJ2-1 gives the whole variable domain GAGVSQSPSNKVTEKGKDVELRCDPISGHTALYWYRQSLGQGLEFLIYFQGNSAPDKSGLPSDRFSAERTGGSVSTLTIQRTQQEDSAVYLCASSSTGHQYNEQFFGPGTRLTVL.